This T cell receptor beta chain was documented in a study of T cells in Graves' hyperthyroidism and ophthalmopathy. Concerning this clonotype itself: Its cognate antigen is unknown. Just one base apart from a much larger clone, this may be a read error. The CDR3 does not close with the conserved phenylalanine or tryptophan, likely indicating a read error.

The study's findings and limits: A median about 6.2 months before onset, the model predicted ophthalmopathy.

Patients were excluded for uncontrolled infection, other autoimmune disease, pregnancy or lactation. Template material for amplifying TCR beta CDR3 regions consisted of RNA transcripts. The HTBI primer set was used in a first-round RT-PCR of the TCR CDR3. Each CDR3 protein gets one entry after TCRdb re-called the multiplex PCR reads with MiXCR. The data hold 500,000 to 600,000 distinct CDR3 sequences, with about 45% observed a single time. Trimming took off 1 base at V and 4 bases at J, with 8 bases between the two ends. Per germline, CDR1 LGHNA and CDR2 YNFKEQ. CDR3 size: 15 residues. The chain couples TRBV4-2 to TRBJ1-6; D unresolved. The sequencing sample was made of peripheral blood or thyroid tissue (not recorded which). The TCR sequence derives from an adult woman with Graves' disease, either hyperthyroidism or ophthalmopathy (not recorded which). CDR3: CASSQVPSYNSPLHL. DNA of the CDR3: TGTGCCAGCAGCCAAGTACCCTCATATAATTCACCCCTCCACCTT.